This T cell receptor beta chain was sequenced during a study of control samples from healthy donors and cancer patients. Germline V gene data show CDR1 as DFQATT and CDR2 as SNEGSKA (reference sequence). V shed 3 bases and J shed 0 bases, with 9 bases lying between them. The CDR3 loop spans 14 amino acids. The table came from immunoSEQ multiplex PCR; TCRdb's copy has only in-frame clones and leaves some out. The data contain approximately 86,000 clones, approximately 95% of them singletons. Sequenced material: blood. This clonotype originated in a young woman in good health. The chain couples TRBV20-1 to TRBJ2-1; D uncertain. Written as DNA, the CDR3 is TGCAGTGCTAGTAGCTATTTCTCCTACAATGAGCAGTTCTTC. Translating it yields CSASSYFSYNEQFF.